This TCR beta chain was recorded in a study of tumor-infiltrating lymphocytes in primary liver carcinoma. The investigators made TCR beta cDNA from about 510 ng total RNA, using a constant-region primer. Libraries of TCR beta came from three nested multiplex PCR rounds with slightly modified ARM-PCR. The study ran its first two PCR rounds for around 9 cycles each, using TRBV1-TRBV30 forward primers and a C-beta reverse primer. TCRdb passed the multiplex PCR reads through MiXCR, listing each CDR3 protein once. The sample holds around 32,000 distinct CDR3 sequences, 76% seen once. Joint extraction of RNA and DNA used about 17-30 mg of bulk tissue that was unsorted. Concerning this clonotype: The CDR3 does not close with the conserved phenylalanine or tryptophan, likely indicating a read error.

V dropped 0 bases and J dropped 8; count of bases not matched to a gene: 10. Germline loops: CDR1 SGHAT, CDR2 FQNNGV. The CDR3 is 16 residues long. This sequence joins TRBV11-2 and TRBJ2-1; 7 nucleotides agree with TRBD2. The sequence was obtained from a man in his forties with primary liver carcinoma and hepatitis B virus infection. The sample was liver tumor tissue from sampling region 5. Stated subset: tumor region T5, tumor centre. CDR3: CASSLELPAGMYEQFS. The CDR3 bases are TGTGCCAGCAGCTTAGAGCTCCCAGCGGGAATGTATGAGCAGTTCTCC.